One and the same sample provided the 21 T cell receptor beta chains below, sequenced in a study of blood T cell repertoires in COVID-19. Clones were sequenced by immunoSEQ multiplex PCR, and TCRdb holds only the in-frame ones, with some missing. The sample carries fewer than 50,000 clones, around 80% recorded once. The sample taken for sequencing was peripheral blood. These receptors were collected from a man at least 80 years old with acute or convalescent COVID-19.

This chain joins TRBV19 and TRBJ1-2; D unresolved. V dropped 5 bases and J dropped 4 bases, with 8 bases sitting between them. This CDR3 is built from 12 residues. Germline V gene sequence: CDR1 LNHDA, CDR2 SQIVND (reference sequence). The CDR3 sequence: CASSLRSYGYTF. Written as DNA, the CDR3 is TGTGCCAGTAGTTTGAGGAGCTATGGCTACACCTTC.

This sequence joins TRBV28 and TRBJ2-7, with 9 nucleotides matching TRBD1. Unmatched junction bases numbered 4, after V lost 3 bases and J lost 4 bases. Germline V CDR1 and CDR2: MDHEN, SYDVKM. The CDR3 consists of 14 residues. Here the CDR3 reads CASSFRQGVYEQYF. The CDR3 nucleotides read TGTGCCAGCAGTTTCCGACAGGGGGTATACGAGCAGTACTTC.

This rearrangement joins TRBV25-1 to TRBJ1-6, with D possibly being TRBD1 (6 bases). V lost 2 bases to trimming and J lost 16 bases, with 9 bases between them. The CDR3 length is 11 residues. The germline V gene encodes CDR1 MGHDK and CDR2 SYGVNS. The CDR3 DNA follows: TGTGCCAGCAGTGAAGACAGGTTTCTCCACTTT. Translation gives CASSEDRFLHF.

There are a few counts of this clone. The genes are TRBV11-2 and TRBJ2-5; 11 bases agree with TRBD2. Trimming at V came to 6 bases and at J to 4 bases, leaving 7 bases not matched to a gene. The germline V gene has CDR1 SGHAT and CDR2 FQNNGV. The CDR3 is 15 amino acids. The CDR3 coding sequence is TGTGCCAGCAGACCTCTGGGACTAGCGGCAGAGACCCAGTACTTC. It specifies CASRPLGLAAETQYF.

This chain connects TRBV11-2 to TRBJ2-5; 8 positions match TRBD2. V lost 5 bases to trimming and J lost 5 bases; unmatched junction nucleotides: 7. The CDR3 contains 14 residues. Germline V CDR1 and CDR2: SGHAT, FQNNGV. CDR3 protein: CASSLGLVPETQYF. The CDR3 coding sequence is TGTGCCAGCAGCCTGGGACTAGTCCCGGAGACCCAGTACTTC. Full variable domain (missing parts from reference TRBV11-2 and TRBJ2-5): EAGVAQSPRYKIIEKRQSVAFWCNPISGHATLYWYQQILGQGPKLLIQFQNNGVVDDSQLPKDRFSAERLKGVDSTLKIQPAKLEDSAVYLCASSLGLVPETQYFGPGTRLLVL.

The rearrangement links TRBV7-9 to TRBJ2-2; 9 bases fit TRBD1. The germline V gene encodes CDR1 SEHNR and CDR2 FQNEAQ (reference sequence). J gave up 5 bases and V 3 bases, and 4 bases lay outside the gene matches. This CDR3 has 15 residues. CDR3 region: CASSLATGGTGELFF. The CDR3 DNA is TGTGCCAGCAGCTTGGCGACAGGGGGGACCGGGGAGCTGTTTTTT.

This clone appeared a single time. V usage is TRBV7-8 and J usage is TRBJ1-3, with D unclear. The germline V gene has CDR1 SGHVS and CDR2 FQNEAQ. The CDR3 has 14 amino acids. Trimming removed 1 base at V and 3 bases at J, with 7 bases between. CDR3: CASSLVRLGNTIYF. CDR3 nucleotide sequence: TGTGCCAGCAGCTTAGTCAGGCTTGGAAACACCATATATTTT.

The rearrangement links TRBV5-1 to TRBJ2-7, with D perhaps TRBD1 (5 bases). Trimming removed 0 bases from V and 6 bases from J, with 7 bases in between. CDR3 length equals 12 residues. The V gene's germline CDR1 is SGHRS and CDR2 YFSETQ. In DNA, the CDR3 is TGCGCCAGCAGCTTGGAAGGGGTCGAGCAGTACTTC. This encodes CASSLEGVEQYF.

This sequence joins TRBV4-1 and TRBJ1-2; D gene unclear. This CDR3 is 13 amino acids long. Per germline, CDR1 MGHRA and CDR2 YSYEKL. Trimming left V 2 bases short and J 8 bases short, with 12 bases between. CDR3 sequence (DNA): TGCGCCAGCAGCCAAAGAAGCAAGTGGGGCTACACCTTC. As protein: CASSQRSKWGYTF.

This clone was recorded once. The CDR3 DNA follows: TGTGCCAGCAGCTTAGCAGGGGTGCAACTGTTTTTT. Its translation is CASSLAGVQLFF. The genes are TRBV7-2 and TRBJ1-4, with D tentatively TRBD1 (5 bases). This CDR3 has 12 residues. The V gene's germline CDR1 is SGHTA and CDR2 FQGNSA. The V gene lost 0 bases and the J gene lost 12 bases, with 8 bases spanning the gap.

The rearrangement links TRBV19 to TRBJ2-1; possible D gene TRBD2, 5 bases. Per the germline V gene, CDR1 is LNHDA and CDR2 is SQIVND (reference sequence). The CDR3 runs 15 residues. V lost 2 bases and J lost 1, with 9 bases in between. The CDR3 DNA reads as TGTGCCAGTAGTATACAGCGGTCTTCCTACAATGAGCAGTTCTTC. Its protein is CASSIQRSSYNEQFF.

This clone appeared a few times. The CDR3 protein is CASSMRQNYGYTF. The CDR3 bases are TGTGCCAGTAGTATGAGACAGAACTATGGCTACACCTTC. The V gene is TRBV19, the J gene TRBJ1-2, with D possibly TRBD1 on 5 matching bases. CDR1 is LNHDA and CDR2 is SQIVND in the germline V gene (reference sequence). This CDR3 has 13 residues. Trimming removed 3 bases at V and 2 bases at J, with 7 bases between.

The V and J genes are TRBV19 and TRBJ1-1, with 7 bases that match TRBD1. This CDR3 contains 14 residues. Germline lookup yields CDR1 LNHDA and CDR2 SQIVND (reference sequence). V shed 5 bases, J shed 0 bases, and the junction held 3 bases outside the gene matches. DNA of the CDR3: TGTGCCAGTAGTGACAGGGAGATGAACACTGAAGCTTTCTTT. It codes for CASSDREMNTEAFF.

This clone was seen a few times. V gene TRBV10-1 combines with J gene TRBJ2-1, with D maybe TRBD2 (6 bases). The CDR3 contains 14 residues. The V end lost 3 bases, the J end lost 6 bases, and 12 bases lay between the germline ends. Germline V CDR1 and CDR2: WNHNN, SYGVQD (reference sequence). The CDR3 is CASSDGRERNEQFF. The CDR3 bases are TGCGCCAGCAGTGACGGACGGGAGCGCAATGAGCAGTTCTTC.

The chain joins TRBV10-3 to TRBJ2-1; D is perhaps TRBD2 (5 bases). This CDR3 is 13 amino acids long. Between the trimmed V and J ends, which lost 7 bases and 9 bases, there was a span of 16 bases. Germline V gives CDR1 ENHRY, CDR2 SYGVKD. CDR3 sequence: CAIKPAVLGEQFF. CDR3 sequence (DNA): TGTGCCATCAAACCAGCGGTGCTGGGTGAGCAGTTCTTC.

The chain recombines TRBV4-1 with TRBJ2-3; 8 nucleotides match TRBD2. V was clipped by 4 bases and J by 2 bases; unmatched bases: 2. The CDR3 has 14 amino acids. Looked up from germline, CDR1 is MGHRA and CDR2 is YSYEKL. CDR3 DNA sequence: TGCGCCAGCAGCCGAGGACTAGCCACAGATACGCAGTATTTT. This gives the protein CASSRGLATDTQYF.

The chain recombines TRBV24-1 with TRBJ2-7; TRBD2 matches 12 bases. The V segment lost 4 bases and the J segment 2 bases; nucleotides outside the gene matches: 2. CDR1 is KGHDR and CDR2 is SFDVKD in the germline V gene. The CDR3 sequence is 15 residues long. The CDR3 DNA follows: TGTGCCACCAGTGACGGACTAGCGGGGACCTACGAGCAGTACTTC. Its protein product is CATSDGLAGTYEQYF.

This chain joins TRBV28 and TRBJ1-4, with 9 nucleotides matching TRBD1. The V gene end was trimmed by 3 bases and the J gene end by 10 bases; junction bases not matched to a gene: 9. The germline V gene encodes CDR1 MDHEN and CDR2 SYDVKM. This CDR3 comprises 15 residues. The CDR3 spells CASSLLDRGHGKLFF. In nucleotides, the CDR3 is TGTGCCAGCAGTTTGTTGGACAGGGGCCACGGAAAACTGTTTTTT.

V gene TRBV21-1 combines with J gene TRBJ1-1; TRBD1 is taken as the D call from the table, unchecked against the DNA. TRBV21-1 is reported as a pseudogene. This CDR3 has 18 amino acids. Here the CDR3 reads CASSRWTPQSPETTEAFF. The CDR3 DNA reads TGTGCCAGCAGCAGGTGGACACCACAATCTCCTGAAACCACTGAAGCTTTCTTT.

The V and J genes are TRBV7-2 and TRBJ2-6; no reliable D call. CDR1 and CDR2 from the germline V gene are SGHTA and FQGNSA. V was pared by 1 base and J by 3 bases, with 7 bases between. The CDR3 consists of 15 residues. The CDR3 reads CASSLVGHGANVLTF. The DNA for the CDR3 is TGTGCCAGCAGCTTAGTTGGGCATGGGGCCAACGTCCTGACTTTC.

The rearrangement links TRBV19 to TRBJ1-3; TRBD1 matches at 9 bases. Germline CDR1 reads LNHDA; CDR2 reads SQIVND (reference sequence). The V segment lost 5 bases and the J segment 1 base; nucleotides outside the gene matches: 6. CDR3 size: 16 residues. The CDR3 here is CASSAWDRDSGNTIYF. The CDR3 DNA sequence: TGTGCCAGTAGTGCCTGGGACAGGGATTCTGGAAACACCATATATTTT.